This TCR beta chain was found in a study of CD8 T cells in Susac syndrome. The sequenced target, TCR beta, came from blood CD8+ and CD4+ T cells. V was pared by 3 bases and J by 3 bases, with 8 bases between. CDR3 length: 13 residues. To note about this clonotype: Its antigen is unknown.

RNA, at about 0.45 to 1 ug, was reverse transcribed with random hexamers. TCRdb recomputed calls from the immunoSEQ multiplex PCR reads with MiXCR, one row per CDR3 protein. In the table there are a few hundred thousand distinct CDR3 sequences, approximately 95% of which are singletons. Notes on the study in general: The study acknowledged a relatively small number of individuals in its TCR sequencing and HLA analysis.

The specimen was CD4+ T cells from PBMCs. V is TRBV12-3 or TRBV12-4 and J is TRBJ1-2; perhaps TRBD1 as D (5 bases). The clonotype comes from a human donor with multiple sclerosis. The CDR3, as DNA: TGTGCCAGCAGTTTGGAGGGACACTATGGCTACACCTTC. Protein product: CASSLEGHYGYTF.